The next 22 T cell receptor beta chains were all read from a single sample in a study of blood T cell repertoires in COVID-19. The table came from immunoSEQ multiplex PCR; TCRdb's copy has only in-frame clones and leaves some out. The sample carries tens of thousands of clones, approximately 80% recorded once. The sample consisted of peripheral blood. The source is an older woman with acute or convalescent COVID-19.

The chain links TRBV30 to TRBJ2-1; TRBD2 matches at 8 bases. The CDR3 contains 15 residues. Per germline, CDR1 GTSNPN and CDR2 SVGIG (reference sequence). J gave up 5 bases and V 1 base, and 7 bases lay outside the gene matches. CDR3 region: CAWSGVAGTHNEQFF. CDR3 coding DNA: TGTGCCTGGAGTGGGGTAGCGGGGACCCACAATGAGCAGTTCTTC.

There are a few counts of this clone. The rearrangement links TRBV18 to TRBJ1-1; 8 bases line up with TRBD1. V dropped 7 bases and J dropped 2; count of bases not matched to a gene: 6. There are 14 residues in the CDR3. The germline CDR1 and CDR2 sequences are KGHSH and LQKENI. The CDR3 DNA is TGTGCCAGCTTCCCGACAGGGGCAAACACTGAAGCTTTCTTT. Its protein is CASFPTGANTEAFF.

V and J are TRBV2 and TRBJ1-1, with unresolved D. The CDR3 runs to 14 residues. CDR1 and CDR2 from the germline V gene are SNHLY and FYNNEI. The V and J ends lost 6 bases and 1 base respectively, with 12 bases between them. CDR3 in DNA: TGTGCCAGCAGGCAGCGGCATTCGAACACTGAAGCTTTCTTT. Amino acid sequence: CASRQRHSNTEAFF.

The chain links TRBV9 to TRBJ2-1, with 9 nucleotides matching TRBD1. After removal of 4 bases from V and 7 bases from J, the junction contained 6 bases not matched to a gene. The CDR3 contains 14 residues. CDR1 and CDR2 from the germline V gene are SGDLS and YYNGEE. The CDR3 coding sequence is TGTGCCAGCAGCACGGGACAGGGAAAAAATGAGCAGTTCTTC. As protein: CASSTGQGKNEQFF.

The CDR3 here is CASSALAGAPLHF. CDR3 bases: TGTGCCAGCAGTGCCTTGGCAGGGGCACCCCTCCACTTT. The chain joins TRBV2 to TRBJ1-6, with D maybe TRBD1 (6 bases). The CDR3 has 13 amino acids. CDR1 SNHLY and CDR2 FYNNEI come from the germline V gene. The ends were cut back, 4 bases at V and 11 bases at J, with 12 bases in the middle. The full variable domain, completed using reference TRBV2 and TRBJ1-6, is EPEVTQTPSHQVTQMGQEVILRCVPISNHLYFYWYRQILGQKVEFLVSFYNNEISEKSEIFDDQFSVERPDGSNFTLKIRSTKLEDSAMYFCASSALAGAPLHFGNGTRLTVT.

This sequence joins TRBV10-1 and TRBJ1-4, with D maybe TRBD1 (6 bases). The CDR3 sequence is 16 residues long. V was trimmed by 0 bases and J by 4 bases, leaving 12 bases between them. In germline, CDR1 is WNHNN, CDR2 SYGVQD (reference sequence). In DNA form, the CDR3 reads TGCGCCAGCAGTGAGTCTTCGGACAGATTTAATGAAAAACTGTTTTTT. Translated: CASSESSDRFNEKLFF.

This chain joins TRBV14 and TRBJ2-4; 9 nucleotides line up with TRBD2. The CDR3 has 16 residues. V lost 0 bases and J lost 14; bases outside the gene matches: 14. Germline V gives CDR1 SGHDN, CDR2 FVKESK. The DNA of the CDR3 is TGTGCCAGCAGCCAAGAGAGGGTAGGAGCGGGGGGTCGTGAGTACTTC. Translated: CASSQERVGAGGREYF.

V gene TRBV19 combines with J gene TRBJ1-4, with D unclear. V was shortened by 5 bases and J by 6 bases, with 10 bases between the two germline ends. The germline gives CDR1 LNHDA, CDR2 SQIVND (reference sequence). This CDR3 comprises 13 residues. CDR3 in DNA: TGTGCCAGTAGTCTTATTCGTGATGAAAAACTGTTTTTT. Protein sequence: CASSLIRDEKLFF.

The J gene is TRBJ2-7, the V gene TRBV29-1; 7 nucleotides match TRBD1. The V and J ends lost 7 bases and 2 bases, in that order; junction bases with no gene match: 11. This CDR3 spans 14 amino acids. Germline V gene sequence: CDR1 SQVTM, CDR2 ANQGSEA. The CDR3 loop is CSAATRGQTYEQYF. CDR3 DNA: TGCAGCGCCGCAACGAGGGGGCAAACCTACGAGCAGTACTTC.

The rearrangement joins TRBV19 to TRBJ1-6; D gene ambiguous. Germline CDR1 reads LNHDA; CDR2 reads SQIVND (reference sequence). The CDR3 runs to 15 residues. Trimming removed 4 bases at V and 0 bases at J, with 7 bases between. The chain's CDR3 is CASSTGSSYNSPLHF. The CDR3 DNA sequence: TGTGCCAGTAGTACGGGGAGCTCCTATAATTCACCCCTCCACTTT.

This clone was seen once. The CDR3 loop is CASSSSSGWGAFF. DNA for the CDR3: TGTGCCAGCAGTTCTTCATCAGGGTGGGGAGCTTTCTTT. The chain combines TRBV12-3 or TRBV12-4 with TRBJ1-1; the D gene is possibly TRBD1 (5 bases). The CDR3 extends over 13 amino acids. V shed 4 bases and J shed 10 bases, with 16 bases lying between them.

This chain uses TRBV11-2 with TRBJ2-7; TRBD2 matches at 7 bases. Germline CDR1 SGHAT, CDR2 FQNNGV. With 1 base clipped from V and 7 bases from J, the junction kept 13 bases outside the gene matches. The CDR3 has 16 amino acids. The CDR3, as DNA: TGTGCCAGCAGCTTAGGAGCCGGACTAGAACACGGGGAGCAGTACTTC. It codes for CASSLGAGLEHGEQYF.

The chain links TRBV6-1 to TRBJ1-1; no clear D gene. Per the germline V gene, CDR1 is MNHNS and CDR2 is SASEGT. The CDR3 is 14 amino acids. V shed 3 bases and J shed 6 bases, with 14 bases lying between them. CDR3 sequence: CASSDLYSNSEAFF. The DNA of the CDR3 is TGTGCCAGCAGTGACCTATATTCTAACTCTGAAGCTTTCTTT.

V gene TRBV6-5 combines with J gene TRBJ1-2, with TRBD1 as a possible D gene (6 bases). Between the trimmed V and J ends, which lost 5 bases and 6 bases, there was a span of 13 bases. Germline assignment: CDR1 MNHEY and CDR2 SVGAGI. The CDR3 has 13 residues. The CDR3, as DNA: TGTGCCAGCAGTCCTACAGGGTATGATGGCTACACCTTC. The encoded protein is CASSPTGYDGYTF.

This rearrangement joins TRBV7-3 to TRBJ2-7; D is possibly TRBD2 (6 bases). The CDR3 has 14 residues. V lost 3 bases and J 7 bases, leaving 16 bases between the germline ends. CDR1 and CDR2 (germline): SGHTA, FQGTGA. CDR3 region: CASSLAGGAGEQYF. The CDR3 DNA reads TGTGCCAGCAGCTTGGCTGGCGGGGCGGGGGAGCAGTACTTC.

The chain links TRBV5-1 to TRBJ2-1; maybe TRBD2 (6 bases). The CDR3 is 17 residues long. From germline, CDR1 is SGHRS and CDR2 YFSETQ. The ends were cut back, 4 bases at V and 5 bases at J, with 22 bases in the middle. CDR3 amino acids: CASSGKLRRDLNNEQFF. The CDR3 DNA is TGCGCCAGCAGCGGGAAACTACGGCGGGACTTAAACAATGAGCAGTTCTTC. The variable domain in full, completed from reference TRBV5-1 and TRBJ2-1, reads KAGVTQTPRYLIKTRGQQVTLSCSPISGHRSVSWYQQTPGQGLQFLFEYFSETQRNKGNFPGRFSGRQFSNSRSEMNVSTLELGDSALYLCASSGKLRRDLNNEQFFGPGTRLTVL.

This chain joins TRBV4-2 and TRBJ1-2; D call uncertain. Trimming removed 3 bases at V and 3 bases at J, with 11 bases between. The CDR3 runs to 14 residues. Germline V gives CDR1 LGHNA, CDR2 YNFKEQ. The CDR3 loop reads CASSHPEAYYGYTF. The CDR3 DNA sequence: TGTGCCAGCAGCCACCCCGAAGCTTACTATGGCTACACCTTC.

This clone was seen more than once but under ten times. J is TRBJ2-7 and V is TRBV19; 9 nucleotides line up with TRBD1. CDR1 is LNHDA, CDR2 SQIVND, per germline (reference sequence). V lost 6 bases and J lost 5; bases outside the gene matches: 11. There are 15 residues in the CDR3. The CDR3 DNA follows: TGTGCCAGTAGGTCTCCAGGGACAGGGAGAGACGAGCAGTACTTC. It encodes CASRSPGTGRDEQYF.

This rearrangement joins TRBV2 to TRBJ2-7, with D tentatively TRBD1 (6 bases). Trimming removed 7 bases from V and 2 bases from J, with 12 bases in between. The CDR3 consists of 13 residues. The germline CDR1 and CDR2 sequences are SNHLY and FYNNEI. The CDR3 protein is CASITGTPYEQYF. CDR3 DNA sequence: TGTGCCAGCATCACAGGGACCCCCTACGAGCAGTACTTC.

This clone was picked up a small number of times. The CDR3 DNA reads as TGCGCCAGCAGCCAAGGACTAGGACAGGGAGGCTATGGCTACACCTTC. Translation: CASSQGLGQGGYGYTF. This chain links TRBV4-1 with TRBJ1-2, with 8 nucleotides matching TRBD1. Germline CDR1 is MGHRA and CDR2 is YSYEKL. CDR3 length: 16 amino acids. V shed 1 base, J shed 4 bases, and the junction held 8 bases outside the gene matches.

The chain employs TRBV24-1 and TRBJ2-3, with 11 bases lining up with TRBD2. Germline V gene sequence: CDR1 KGHDR, CDR2 SFDVKD. J gave up 2 bases and V 4 bases, and 10 bases lay outside the gene matches. This CDR3 has 18 residues. CDR3: CATSDRSSGGLPTDTQYF. In nucleotides, the CDR3 is TGTGCCACCAGTGACCGTTCTAGCGGGGGGCTTCCCACAGATACGCAGTATTTT.

CDR3 bases: TGCGCCAGCAGCAACACAGGGACCTATGGCTACACCTTC. Protein sequence: CASSNTGTYGYTF. The V and J genes are TRBV5-1 and TRBJ1-2; D may be TRBD1 (6 bases). V was clipped by 4 bases and J by 4 bases, with 11 bases between them. This CDR3 has 13 residues. From germline, CDR1 is SGHRS and CDR2 YFSETQ. Full variable domain (outside the CDR3, taken from reference TRBV5-1 and TRBJ1-2): KAGVTQTPRYLIKTRGQQVTLSCSPISGHRSVSWYQQTPGQGLQFLFEYFSETQRNKGNFPGRFSGRQFSNSRSEMNVSTLELGDSALYLCASSNTGTYGYTFGSGTRLTVV.